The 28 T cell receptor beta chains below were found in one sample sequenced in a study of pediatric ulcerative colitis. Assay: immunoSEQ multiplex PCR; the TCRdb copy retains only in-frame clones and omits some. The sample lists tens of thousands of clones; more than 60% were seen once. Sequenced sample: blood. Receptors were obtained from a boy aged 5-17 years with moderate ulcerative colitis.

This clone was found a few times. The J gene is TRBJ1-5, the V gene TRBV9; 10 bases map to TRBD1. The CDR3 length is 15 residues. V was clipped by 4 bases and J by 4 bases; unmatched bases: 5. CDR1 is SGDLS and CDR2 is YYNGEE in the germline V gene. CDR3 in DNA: TGTGCCAGCAGCCCGGGACAGGGGTCAAATCAGCCCCAGCATTTT. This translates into CASSPGQGSNQPQHF.

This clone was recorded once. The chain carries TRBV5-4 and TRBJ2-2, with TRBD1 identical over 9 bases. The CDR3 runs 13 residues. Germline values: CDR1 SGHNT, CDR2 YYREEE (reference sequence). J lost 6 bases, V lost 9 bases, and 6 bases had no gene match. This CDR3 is CAMGDRAAGELFF. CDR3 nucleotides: TGTGCCATGGGGGACAGGGCGGCCGGGGAGCTGTTTTTT.

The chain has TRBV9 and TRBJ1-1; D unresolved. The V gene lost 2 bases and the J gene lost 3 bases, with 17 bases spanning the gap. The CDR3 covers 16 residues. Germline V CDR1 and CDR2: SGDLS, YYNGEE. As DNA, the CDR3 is TGTGCCAGCAGCGTTCAATCAATCTTCTTGGACACTGAAGCTTTCTTT. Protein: CASSVQSIFLDTEAFF.

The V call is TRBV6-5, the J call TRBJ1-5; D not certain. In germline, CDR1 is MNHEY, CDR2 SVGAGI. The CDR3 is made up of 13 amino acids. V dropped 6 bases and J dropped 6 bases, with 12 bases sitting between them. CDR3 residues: CASSGNSGQPQHF. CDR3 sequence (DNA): TGTGCCAGCAGCGGGAATTCGGGTCAGCCCCAGCATTTT.

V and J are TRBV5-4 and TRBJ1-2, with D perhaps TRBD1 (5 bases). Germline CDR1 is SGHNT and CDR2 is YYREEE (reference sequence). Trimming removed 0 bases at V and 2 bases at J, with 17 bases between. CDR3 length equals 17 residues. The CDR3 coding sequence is TGTGCCAGCAGCTTGGGAGGGGCCAGCATGGCAAACTATGGCTACACCTTC. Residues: CASSLGGASMANYGYTF.

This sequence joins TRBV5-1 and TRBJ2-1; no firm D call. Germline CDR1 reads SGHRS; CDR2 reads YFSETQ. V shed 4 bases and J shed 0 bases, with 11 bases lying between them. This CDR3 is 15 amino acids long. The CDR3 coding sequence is TGCGCCAGCAGCCCGACATTAACCTCCTACAATGAGCAGTTCTTC. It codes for CASSPTLTSYNEQFF.

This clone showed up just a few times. CDR3 nucleotide sequence: TGTGCCTGGAGTTTCGCTACTGAAGCTTTCTTT. Residues: CAWSFATEAFF. The V and J genes are TRBV30 and TRBJ1-1; D unclear. V dropped 2 bases and J dropped 5 bases, with 6 bases sitting between them. The CDR3 totals 11 residues. Germline-derived CDR1 and CDR2 are GTSNPN and SVGIG (reference sequence).

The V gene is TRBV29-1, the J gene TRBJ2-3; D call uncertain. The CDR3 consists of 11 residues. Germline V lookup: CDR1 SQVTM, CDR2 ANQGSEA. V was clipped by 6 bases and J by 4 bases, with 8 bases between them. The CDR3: CSVKTPDTQYF. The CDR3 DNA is TGCAGCGTCAAAACCCCAGATACGCAGTATTTT.

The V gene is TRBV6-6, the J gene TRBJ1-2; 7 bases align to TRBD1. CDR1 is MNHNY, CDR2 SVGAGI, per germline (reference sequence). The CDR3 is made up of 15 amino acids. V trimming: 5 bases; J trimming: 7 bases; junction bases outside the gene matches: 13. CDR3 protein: CASSRAGTERAGYTF. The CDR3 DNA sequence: TGTGCCAGCAGTCGAGCCGGGACAGAGAGGGCTGGCTACACCTTC.

The CDR3 DNA is TGTGCCAGCAGCTTAGGGGCGGGCAATAGCAATCAGCCCCAGCATTTT. Translated, it gives CASSLGAGNSNQPQHF. The rearrangement joins TRBV11-3 to TRBJ1-5; unclear D gene. CDR1 SGHNT and CDR2 YENEEA come from the germline V gene. Between the trimmed V and J ends, which lost 1 base and 0 bases, there was a span of 10 bases. There are 16 residues in the CDR3.

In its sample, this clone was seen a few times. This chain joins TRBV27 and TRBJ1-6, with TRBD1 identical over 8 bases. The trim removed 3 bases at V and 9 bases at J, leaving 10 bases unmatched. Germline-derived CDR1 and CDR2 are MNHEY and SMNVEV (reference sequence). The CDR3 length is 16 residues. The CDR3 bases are TGTGCCAGCAGTTTCGGCCTGGACAGGGAGGGTTCACCCCTCCACTTT. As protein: CASSFGLDREGSPLHF.

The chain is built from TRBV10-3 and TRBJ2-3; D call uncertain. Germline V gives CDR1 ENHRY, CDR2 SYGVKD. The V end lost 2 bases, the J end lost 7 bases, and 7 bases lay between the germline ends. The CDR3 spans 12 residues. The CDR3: CAISEETYTQYF. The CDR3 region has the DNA TGTGCCATCAGTGAGGAAACGTATACGCAGTATTTT.

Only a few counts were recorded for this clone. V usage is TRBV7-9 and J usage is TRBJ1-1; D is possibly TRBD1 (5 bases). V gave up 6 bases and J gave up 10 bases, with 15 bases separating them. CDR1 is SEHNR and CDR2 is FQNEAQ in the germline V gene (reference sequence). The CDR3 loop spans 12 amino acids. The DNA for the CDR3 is TGTGCCAGCAGTCCCCCGGGACGGAGAGCTTTCTTT. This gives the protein CASSPPGRRAFF.

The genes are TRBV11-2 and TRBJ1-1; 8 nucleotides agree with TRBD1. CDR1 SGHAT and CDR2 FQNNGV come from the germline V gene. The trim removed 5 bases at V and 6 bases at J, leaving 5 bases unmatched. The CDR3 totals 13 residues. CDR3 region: CASSPDRAAEAFF. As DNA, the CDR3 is TGTGCCAGCAGCCCGGACAGGGCGGCTGAAGCTTTCTTT.

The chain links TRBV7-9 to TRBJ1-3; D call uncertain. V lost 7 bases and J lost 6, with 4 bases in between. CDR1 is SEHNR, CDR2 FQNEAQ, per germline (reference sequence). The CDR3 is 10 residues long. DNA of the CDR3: TGTGCCAGCAACATAAACACCATATATTTT. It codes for CASNINTIYF.

The CDR3 region has the DNA TGCGCCAGCAGCGCCAAGAGCGGGATGCCTCAAGAGACCCAGTACTTC. This codes for CASSAKSGMPQETQYF. This sequence joins TRBV5-1 and TRBJ2-5; 7 positions agree with TRBD2. The germline V gene has CDR1 SGHRS and CDR2 YFSETQ. The CDR3 is made up of 16 amino acids. V gave up 4 bases and J gave up 2 bases; unmatched junction bases: 11.

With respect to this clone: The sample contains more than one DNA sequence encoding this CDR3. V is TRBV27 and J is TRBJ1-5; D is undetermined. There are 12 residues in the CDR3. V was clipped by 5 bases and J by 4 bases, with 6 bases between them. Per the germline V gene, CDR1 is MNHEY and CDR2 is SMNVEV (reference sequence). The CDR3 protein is CASSPLNQPQHF. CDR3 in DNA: TGTGCCAGCAGTCCCCTAAATCAGCCCCAGCATTTT.

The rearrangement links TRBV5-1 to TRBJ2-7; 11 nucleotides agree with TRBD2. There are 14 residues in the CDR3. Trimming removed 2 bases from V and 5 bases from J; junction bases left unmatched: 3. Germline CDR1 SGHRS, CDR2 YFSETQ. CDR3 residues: CASSFLAGGHEQYF. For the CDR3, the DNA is TGCGCCAGCAGCTTCCTAGCGGGAGGCCACGAGCAGTACTTC.

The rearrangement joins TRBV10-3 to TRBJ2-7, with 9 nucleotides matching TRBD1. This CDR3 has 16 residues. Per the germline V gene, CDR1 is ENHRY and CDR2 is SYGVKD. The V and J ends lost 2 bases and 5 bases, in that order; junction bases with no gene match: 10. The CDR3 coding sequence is TGTGCCATCAGTGAGGCCTTGACAGGGGGACGCAACGAGCAGTACTTC. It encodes CAISEALTGGRNEQYF.

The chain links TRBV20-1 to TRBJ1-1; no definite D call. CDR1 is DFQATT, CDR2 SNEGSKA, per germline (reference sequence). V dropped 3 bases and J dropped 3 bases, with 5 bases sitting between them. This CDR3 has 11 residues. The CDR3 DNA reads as TGCAGTGCTAGGGGAGACACTGAAGCTTTCTTT. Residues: CSARGDTEAFF.

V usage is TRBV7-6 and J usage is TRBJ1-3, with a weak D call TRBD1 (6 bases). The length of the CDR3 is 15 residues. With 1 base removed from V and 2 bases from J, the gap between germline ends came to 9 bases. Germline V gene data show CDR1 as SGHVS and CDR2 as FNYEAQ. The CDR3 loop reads CASSLVPGAGNTIYF. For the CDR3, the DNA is TGTGCCAGCAGCTTAGTCCCAGGGGCTGGAAACACCATATATTTT.

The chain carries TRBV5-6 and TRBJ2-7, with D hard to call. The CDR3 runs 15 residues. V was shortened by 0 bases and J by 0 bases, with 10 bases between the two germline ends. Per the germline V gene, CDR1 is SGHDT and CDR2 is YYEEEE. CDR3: CASSLGPKSSYEQYF. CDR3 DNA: TGTGCCAGCAGCTTGGGACCTAAGAGCTCCTACGAGCAGTACTTC.

CDR3: CASSIVRGSNQPQHF. The DNA for the CDR3 is TGTGCCAGTAGTATAGTACGGGGGAGCAATCAGCCCCAGCATTTT. The chain joins TRBV19 to TRBJ1-5; TRBD1 might be the D (5 bases). The CDR3 extends over 15 amino acids. Germline V gene sequence: CDR1 LNHDA, CDR2 SQIVND (reference sequence). V shed 1 base and J shed 1 base, with 8 bases lying between them. The variable domain in full, with the rest retrieved from reference TRBV19 and TRBJ1-5, is DGGITQSPKYLFRKEGQNVTLSCEQNLNHDAMYWYRQDPGQGLRLIYYSQIVNDFQKGDIAEGYSVSREKKESFPLTVTSAQKNPTAFYLCASSIVRGSNQPQHFGDGTRLSIL.

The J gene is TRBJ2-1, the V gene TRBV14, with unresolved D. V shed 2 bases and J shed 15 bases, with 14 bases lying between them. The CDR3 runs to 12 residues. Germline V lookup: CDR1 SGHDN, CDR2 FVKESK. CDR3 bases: TGTGCCAGCAGCCAAACCCTAGGTTACGGGTTCTTC. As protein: CASSQTLGYGFF.

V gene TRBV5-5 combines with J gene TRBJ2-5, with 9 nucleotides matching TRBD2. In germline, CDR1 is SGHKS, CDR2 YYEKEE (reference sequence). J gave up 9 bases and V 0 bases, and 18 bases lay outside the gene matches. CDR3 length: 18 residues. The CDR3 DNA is TGTGCCAGCAGCTTGGAACCACCCGGACAGCGGGGGGTCTTGGCCCAGTACTTC. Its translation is CASSLEPPGQRGVLAQYF.

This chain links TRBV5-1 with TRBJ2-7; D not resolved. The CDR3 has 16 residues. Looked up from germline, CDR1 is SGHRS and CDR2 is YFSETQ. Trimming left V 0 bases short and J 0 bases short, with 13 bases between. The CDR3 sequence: CASSLERAQSSYEQYF. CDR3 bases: TGCGCCAGCAGCTTGGAAAGGGCACAGAGCTCCTACGAGCAGTACTTC.

CDR3: CASSWDRGRTGELFF. The CDR3, as DNA: TGTGCCAGCAGCTGGGACAGGGGGCGGACCGGGGAGCTGTTTTTT. The rearrangement links TRBV5-4 to TRBJ2-2; TRBD1 aligns across 12 bases. CDR1 SGHNT and CDR2 YYREEE come from the germline V gene (reference sequence). The CDR3 contains 15 residues. Trimming at V came to 3 bases and at J to 5 bases, leaving 2 bases not matched to a gene.

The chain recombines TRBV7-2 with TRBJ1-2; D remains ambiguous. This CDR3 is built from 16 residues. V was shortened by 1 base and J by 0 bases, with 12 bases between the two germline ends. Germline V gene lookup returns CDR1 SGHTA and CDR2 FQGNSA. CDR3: CASSLGGVGANYGYTF. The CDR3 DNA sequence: TGTGCCAGCAGCTTAGGCGGGGTTGGAGCTAACTATGGCTACACCTTC.